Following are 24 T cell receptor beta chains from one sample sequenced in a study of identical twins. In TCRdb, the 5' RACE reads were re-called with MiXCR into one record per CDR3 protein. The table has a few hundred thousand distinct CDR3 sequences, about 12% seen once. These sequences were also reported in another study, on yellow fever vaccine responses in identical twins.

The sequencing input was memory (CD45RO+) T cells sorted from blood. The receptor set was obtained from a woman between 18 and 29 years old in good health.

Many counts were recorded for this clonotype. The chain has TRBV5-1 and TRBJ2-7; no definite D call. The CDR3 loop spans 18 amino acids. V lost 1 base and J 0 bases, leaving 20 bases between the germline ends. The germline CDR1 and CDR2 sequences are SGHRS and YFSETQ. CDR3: CASSLRRNVLSSSYEQYF. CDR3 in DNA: TGCGCCAGCAGCTTGAGGCGAAATGTTCTATCCAGCTCCTACGAGCAGTACTTC.

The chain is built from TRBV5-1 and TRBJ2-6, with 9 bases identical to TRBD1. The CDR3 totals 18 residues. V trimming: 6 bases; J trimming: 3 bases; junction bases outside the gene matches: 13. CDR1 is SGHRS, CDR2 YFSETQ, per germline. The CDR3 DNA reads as TGCGCCAGCACACCGGCGGGGACAGGGTTTAATGGGGCCAACGTCCTGACTTTC. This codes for CASTPAGTGFNGANVLTF. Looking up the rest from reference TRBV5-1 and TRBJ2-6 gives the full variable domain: KAGVTQTPRYLIKTRGQQVTLSCSPISGHRSVSWYQQTPGQGLQFLFEYFSETQRNKGNFPGRFSGRQFSNSRSEMNVSTLELGDSALYLCASTPAGTGFNGANVLTFGAGSRLTVL.

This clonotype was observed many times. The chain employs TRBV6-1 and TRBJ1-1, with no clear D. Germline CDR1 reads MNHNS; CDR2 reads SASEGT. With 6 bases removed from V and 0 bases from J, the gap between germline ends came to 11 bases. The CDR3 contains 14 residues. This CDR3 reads CASRLDGVNTEAFF. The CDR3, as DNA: TGTGCCAGCAGGCTAGACGGAGTGAACACTGAAGCTTTCTTT.

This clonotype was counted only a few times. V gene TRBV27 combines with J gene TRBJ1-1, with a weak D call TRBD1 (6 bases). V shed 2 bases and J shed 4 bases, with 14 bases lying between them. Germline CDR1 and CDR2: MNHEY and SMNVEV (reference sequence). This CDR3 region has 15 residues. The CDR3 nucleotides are TGTGCCAGCAGTTTAAATGGGGGCGCGGGCACTGAAGCTTTCTTT. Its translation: CASSLNGGAGTEAFF.

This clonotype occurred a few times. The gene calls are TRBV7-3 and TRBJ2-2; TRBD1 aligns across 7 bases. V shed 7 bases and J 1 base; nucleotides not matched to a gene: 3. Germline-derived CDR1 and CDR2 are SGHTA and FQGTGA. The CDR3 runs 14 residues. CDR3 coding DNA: TGTGCCAGCAAAGGGGGCATGAACACCGGGGAGCTGTTTTTT. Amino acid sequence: CASKGGMNTGELFF.

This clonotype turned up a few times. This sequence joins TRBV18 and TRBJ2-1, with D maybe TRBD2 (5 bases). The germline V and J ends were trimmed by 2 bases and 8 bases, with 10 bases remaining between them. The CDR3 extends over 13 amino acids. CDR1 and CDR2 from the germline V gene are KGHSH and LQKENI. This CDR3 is CASSPRGADEQFF. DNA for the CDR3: TGTGCCAGCTCACCAAGAGGAGCGGATGAGCAGTTCTTC.

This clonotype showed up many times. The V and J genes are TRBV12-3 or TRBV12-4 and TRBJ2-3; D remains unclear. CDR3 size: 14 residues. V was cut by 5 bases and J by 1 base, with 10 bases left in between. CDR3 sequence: CASSVYRGTDTQYF. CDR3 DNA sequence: TGTGCCAGCAGTGTTTACCGGGGCACAGATACGCAGTATTTT.

The CDR3: CASSRRTSGYHYGYTF. In DNA, the CDR3 is TGTGCCAGCAGCCGTAGGACTTCTGGCTATCACTATGGCTACACCTTC. V usage is TRBV7-9 and J usage is TRBJ1-2; D unclear. The ends were cut back, 5 bases at V and 3 bases at J, with 19 bases in the middle. The length of the CDR3 is 16 residues. Germline V CDR1 and CDR2: SEHNR, FQNEAQ (reference sequence).

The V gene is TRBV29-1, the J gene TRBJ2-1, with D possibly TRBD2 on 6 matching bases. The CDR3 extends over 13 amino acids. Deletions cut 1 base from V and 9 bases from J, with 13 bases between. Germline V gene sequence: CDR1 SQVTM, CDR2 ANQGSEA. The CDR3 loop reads CSVEVIRETEQFF. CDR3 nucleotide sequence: TGCAGCGTTGAAGTTATACGGGAGACTGAGCAGTTCTTC.

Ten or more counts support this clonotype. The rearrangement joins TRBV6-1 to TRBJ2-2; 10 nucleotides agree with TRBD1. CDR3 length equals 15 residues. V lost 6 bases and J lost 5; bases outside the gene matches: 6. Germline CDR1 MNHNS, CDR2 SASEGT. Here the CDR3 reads CASSPGQGDTGELFF. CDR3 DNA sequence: TGTGCCAGCAGCCCCGGACAGGGGGATACCGGGGAGCTGTTTTTT.

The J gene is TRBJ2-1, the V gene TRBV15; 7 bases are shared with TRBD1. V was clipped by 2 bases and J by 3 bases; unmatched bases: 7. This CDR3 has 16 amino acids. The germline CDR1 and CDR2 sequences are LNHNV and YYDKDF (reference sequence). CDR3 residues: CATSRRAGTVYNEQFF. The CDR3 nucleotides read TGTGCCACCAGCAGAAGGGCCGGGACAGTCTACAATGAGCAGTTCTTC. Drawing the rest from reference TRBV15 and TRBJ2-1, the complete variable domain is DAMVIQNPRYQVTQFGKPVTLSCSQTLNHNVMYWYQQKSSQAPKLLFHYYDKDFNNEADTPDNFQSRRPNTSFCFLDIRSPGLGDTAMYLCATSRRAGTVYNEQFFGPGTRLTVL.

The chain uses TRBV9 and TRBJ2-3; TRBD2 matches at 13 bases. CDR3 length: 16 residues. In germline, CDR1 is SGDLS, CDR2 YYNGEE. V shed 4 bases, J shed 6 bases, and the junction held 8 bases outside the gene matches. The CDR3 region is CASSNRGLAGYDTQYF. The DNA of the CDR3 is TGTGCCAGCAGCAACCGGGGACTAGCGGGGTACGATACGCAGTATTTT.

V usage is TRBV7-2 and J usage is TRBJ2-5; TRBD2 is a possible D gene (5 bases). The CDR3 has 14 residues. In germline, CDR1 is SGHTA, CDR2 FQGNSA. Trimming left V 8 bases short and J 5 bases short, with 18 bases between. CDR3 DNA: TGTGCCAGCGCCTCGGGGTATCAATGGGAGACCCAGTACTTC. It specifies CASASGYQWETQYF.

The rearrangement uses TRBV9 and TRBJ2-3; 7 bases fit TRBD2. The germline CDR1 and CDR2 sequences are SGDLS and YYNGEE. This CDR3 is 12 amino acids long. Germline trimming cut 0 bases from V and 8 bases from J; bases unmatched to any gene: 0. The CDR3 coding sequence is TGTGCCAGCAGCGTAGGGGAGGGTACGCAGTATTTT. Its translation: CASSVGEGTQYF.

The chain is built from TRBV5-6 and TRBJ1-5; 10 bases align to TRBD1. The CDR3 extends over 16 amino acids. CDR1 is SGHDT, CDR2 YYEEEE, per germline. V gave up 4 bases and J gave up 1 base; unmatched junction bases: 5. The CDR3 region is CASSPDRGQSNQPQHF. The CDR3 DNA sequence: TGTGCCAGCAGCCCCGACAGGGGGCAAAGCAATCAGCCCCAGCATTTT.

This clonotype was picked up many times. This CDR3 reads CASSVADTSNQPQHF. The CDR3 DNA reads as TGTGCCAGCAGCGTAGCGGATACTAGCAATCAGCCCCAGCATTTT. The J gene is TRBJ1-5, the V gene TRBV9; D gene unclear. V was cut by 0 bases and J by 0 bases, with 7 bases left in between. CDR1 is SGDLS and CDR2 is YYNGEE in the germline V gene. The CDR3 sequence is 15 residues long.

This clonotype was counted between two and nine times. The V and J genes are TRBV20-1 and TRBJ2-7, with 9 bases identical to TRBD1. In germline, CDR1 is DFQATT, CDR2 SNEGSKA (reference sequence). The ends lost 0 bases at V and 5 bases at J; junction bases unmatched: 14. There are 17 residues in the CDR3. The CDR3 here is CSARDQGGGTGSHEQYF. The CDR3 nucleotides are TGCAGTGCTAGAGATCAGGGAGGGGGGACAGGGAGTCACGAGCAGTACTTC.

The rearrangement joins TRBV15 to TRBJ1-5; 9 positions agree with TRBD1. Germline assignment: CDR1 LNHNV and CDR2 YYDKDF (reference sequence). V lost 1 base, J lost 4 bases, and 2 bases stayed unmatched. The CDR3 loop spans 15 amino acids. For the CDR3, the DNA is TGTGCCACCAGCAGAGCGGGACAGGGTAATCAGCCCCAGCATTTT. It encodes CATSRAGQGNQPQHF.

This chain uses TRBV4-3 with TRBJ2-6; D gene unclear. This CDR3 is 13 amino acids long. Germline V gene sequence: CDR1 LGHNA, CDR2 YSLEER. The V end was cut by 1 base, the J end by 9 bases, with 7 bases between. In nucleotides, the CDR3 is TGCGCCAGCAGCCAAGCCCTTCACAACGTCCTGACTTTC. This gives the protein CASSQALHNVLTF.

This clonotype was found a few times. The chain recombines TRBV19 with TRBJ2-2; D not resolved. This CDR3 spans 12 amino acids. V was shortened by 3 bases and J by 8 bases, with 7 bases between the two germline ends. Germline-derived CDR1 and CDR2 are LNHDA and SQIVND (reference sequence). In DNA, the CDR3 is TGTGCCAGTAGTATGCCCCCGGGGGAGCTGTTTTTT. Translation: CASSMPPGELFF.

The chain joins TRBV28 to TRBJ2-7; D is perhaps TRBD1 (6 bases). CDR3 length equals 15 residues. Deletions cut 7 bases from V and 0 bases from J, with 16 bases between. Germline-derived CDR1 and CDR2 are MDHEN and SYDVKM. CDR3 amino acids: CASNRRDKSSYEQYF. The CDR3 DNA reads TGTGCCAGCAACCGTCGGGACAAAAGCTCCTACGAGCAGTACTTC.

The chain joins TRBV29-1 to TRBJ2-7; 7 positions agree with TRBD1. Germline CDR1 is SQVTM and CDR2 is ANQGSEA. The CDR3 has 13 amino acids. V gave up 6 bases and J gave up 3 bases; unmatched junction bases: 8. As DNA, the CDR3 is TGCAGCGTCGAACGAGGGGACAGCTACGAGCAGTACTTC. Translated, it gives CSVERGDSYEQYF.

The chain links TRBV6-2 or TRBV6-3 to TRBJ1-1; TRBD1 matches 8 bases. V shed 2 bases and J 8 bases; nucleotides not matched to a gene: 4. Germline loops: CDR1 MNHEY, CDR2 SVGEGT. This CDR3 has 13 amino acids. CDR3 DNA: TGTGCCAGCAGTTACGGGACAGGATTAGAAGCTTTCTTT. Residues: CASSYGTGLEAFF.

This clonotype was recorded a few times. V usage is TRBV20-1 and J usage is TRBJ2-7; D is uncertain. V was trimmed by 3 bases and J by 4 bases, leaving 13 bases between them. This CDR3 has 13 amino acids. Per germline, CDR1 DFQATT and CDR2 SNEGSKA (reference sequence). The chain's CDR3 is CSARDLTGYEQYF. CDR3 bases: TGCAGTGCTAGGGACCTTACGGGTTACGAGCAGTACTTC.